These T cell receptor beta chains were read from a single sample in a study of blood T cell repertoires in COVID-19. Profiling relied on immunoSEQ multiplex PCR, and the TCRdb table lists in-frame clones only, not all of them. The sample holds more than 60,000 clones, 85% to 90% seen once. The source material was PBMCs or T cells enriched from blood (not recorded which). All receptors come from a woman between 35 and 50 years old who had recovered from COVID-19. Each CDR3 is given with its conserved first and last residue. Fields, in order: D gene, V gene, J gene, clone size, CDR3 DNA, CDR3 protein. A D gene is named only where the DNA matches it firmly. Rows give clone size only sometimes, using once, few, many, or a class for an expanded clone.

d_call: TRBD1
v_call: TRBV6-4
j_call: TRBJ1-1
clone_size: once
cdr3_nt: TGTGCCAGCAGCCACAGGGGGAACACTGAAGCTTTCTTT
cdr3_aa: CASSHRGNTEAFF

d_call: TRBD2
v_call: TRBV3-1/TRBV3-2
j_call: TRBJ2-7
clone_size: -
cdr3_nt: TGTGCCAGCAGCGATAGCGCGGGGGCCTACGAGCAGTACTTC
cdr3_aa: CASSDSAGAYEQYF

d_call: TRBD2
v_call: TRBV24-1
j_call: TRBJ2-3
clone_size: -
cdr3_nt: TGTGCCACCAGTCCAACCCGCCCGACTAGCGGCCGCACAGATACGCAGTATTTT
cdr3_aa: CATSPTRPTSGRTDTQYF

d_call: -
v_call: TRBV3-1/TRBV3-2
j_call: TRBJ1-6
clone_size: -
cdr3_nt: TGTGCCAGCAGCCAAGATTCGAGGAGGGGAATGCACTTT
cdr3_aa: CASSQDSRRGMHF

d_call: -
v_call: TRBV14
j_call: TRBJ2-5
clone_size: -
cdr3_nt: TGTGCCAGCAGCCAAGATATAGGGCGGGAAGAGACCCAGTACTTC
cdr3_aa: CASSQDIGREETQYF

d_call: -
v_call: TRBV9
j_call: TRBJ2-1
clone_size: -
cdr3_nt: TGTGCCAGCAGCGTATCAGGCGATGAGCAGTTCTTC
cdr3_aa: CASSVSGDEQFF

d_call: -
v_call: TRBV2
j_call: TRBJ2-2
clone_size: few
cdr3_nt: TGTGCCAGCAGTGAACAGGGAAGCACCGGGGAGCTGTTTTTT
cdr3_aa: CASSEQGSTGELFF

d_call: TRBD2
v_call: TRBV6-4
j_call: TRBJ2-1
clone_size: -
cdr3_nt: TGTGCCAGCAGTGACTTAGGGACTAGCGGGGCAAATGAGCAGTTCTTC
cdr3_aa: CASSDLGTSGANEQFF

d_call: TRBD1
v_call: TRBV5-6
j_call: TRBJ2-7
clone_size: -
cdr3_nt: TGTGCCAGCAGCTTGGCAGGGGGTGGTTCGGGTGAGCAGTACTTC
cdr3_aa: CASSLAGGGSGEQYF

d_call: -
v_call: TRBV12-3/TRBV12-4
j_call: TRBJ1-1
clone_size: -
cdr3_nt: TGTGCCAGCAGTACCGGGACACGGGCTTTCTTT
cdr3_aa: CASSTGTRAFF

d_call: -
v_call: TRBV5-8
j_call: TRBJ1-5
clone_size: few
cdr3_nt: TGTGCCAGCAGCTTGGACCAGGAATATAGCAATCAGCCCCAGCATTTT
cdr3_aa: CASSLDQEYSNQPQHF

d_call: TRBD1
v_call: TRBV10-3
j_call: TRBJ2-7
clone_size: -
cdr3_nt: TGTGCCATCAGTTCCGGGACAGCCTCCTACGAGCAGTACTTC
cdr3_aa: CAISSGTASYEQYF

d_call: TRBD2
v_call: TRBV11-2
j_call: TRBJ2-5
clone_size: once
cdr3_nt: TGTGCCAGCAGCTCCCCGTGGGGCGGGGGGGCCTGGGAAGAGACCCAGTACTTC
cdr3_aa: CASSSPWGGGAWEETQYF

d_call: -
v_call: TRBV12-3/TRBV12-4
j_call: TRBJ2-7
clone_size: -
cdr3_nt: TGTGCCAGCAGTTTTGGAGACGAGCAGTACTTC
cdr3_aa: CASSFGDEQYF

d_call: TRBD1
v_call: TRBV6-5
j_call: TRBJ2-6
clone_size: -
cdr3_nt: TGTGCCAGCAGTACGACAGGGACTGGGGCCAACGTCCTGACTTTC
cdr3_aa: CASSTTGTGANVLTF

d_call: -
v_call: TRBV18
j_call: TRBJ1-1
clone_size: -
cdr3_nt: TGTGCCAGCTCACCATTGGGGGGAATGAGGGACACTGAAGCTTTCTTT
cdr3_aa: CASSPLGGMRDTEAFF